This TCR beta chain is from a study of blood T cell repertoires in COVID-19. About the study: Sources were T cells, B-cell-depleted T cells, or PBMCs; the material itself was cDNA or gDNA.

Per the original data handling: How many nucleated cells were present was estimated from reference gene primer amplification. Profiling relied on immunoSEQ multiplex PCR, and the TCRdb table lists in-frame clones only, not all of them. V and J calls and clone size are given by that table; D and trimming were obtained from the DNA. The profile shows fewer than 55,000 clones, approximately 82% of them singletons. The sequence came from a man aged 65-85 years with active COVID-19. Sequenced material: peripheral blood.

CDR3 residues: CASSQGAEYGYTF. DNA of the CDR3: TGTGCCAGCAGCCAGGGGGCGGAATATGGCTACACCTTC. This chain links TRBV5-6 with TRBJ1-2; 8 bases map to TRBD1. CDR1 SGHDT and CDR2 YYEEEE come from the germline V gene. With V trimmed by 4 bases and J by 5 bases, 4 bases remained unmatched. The CDR3 is 13 residues long.